These T cell receptor beta chains were read from a single sample in a study of blood T cells in healthy people across ages. Via MiXCR, TCRdb re-called the 5' RACE reads, giving one row per CDR3 protein. The sample includes 790,000 or so distinct CDR3 sequences, roughly 50% of them seen just once. Sequenced input: blood. The receptors shown here come from a middle-aged man in good health. Both conserved end residues are part of each CDR3. D genes are given only for firm matches. Clone size is given for some rows only: seen once, a few or many times, or a class if the clone is expanded.

J gene	D gene	clone size	V gene	CDR3 protein	CDR3 DNA
TRBJ2-1	-	few	TRBV20-1	CSARVYEIDEQFF	TGCAGTGCTAGAGTTTATGAAATCGATGAGCAGTTCTTC
TRBJ2-5	-	-	TRBV11-2	CASSLDGNGGETQYF	TGTGCCAGCAGCTTAGACGGGAACGGTGGGGAGACCCAGTACTTC
TRBJ2-1	TRBD1	-	TRBV7-3	CASSPMTGAAQNEQFF	TGTGCCAGCAGCCCGATGACAGGGGCAGCCCAGAATGAGCAGTTCTTC
TRBJ2-5	TRBD2	-	TRBV14	CASSYWTSGGPTETQYF	TGTGCCAGCAGCTACTGGACTAGCGGGGGTCCTACGGAGACCCAGTACTTC
TRBJ2-1	-	-	TRBV15	CATSRDEWGQGAYNEQFF	TGTGCCACCAGCAGAGACGAGTGGGGGCAAGGTGCCTACAATGAGCAGTTCTTC
TRBJ2-3	TRBD2	-	TRBV3-1	CASSQGTSGGTSTDAQYF	TGTGCCAGCAGCCAAGGGACTAGCGGGGGGACCAGCACAGATGCGCAGTATTTT
TRBJ2-5	-	few	TRBV7-2	CASSLEVPVYGTQYF	TGTGCCAGCAGCTTAGAGGTTCCTGTATACGGGACCCAGTACTTC
TRBJ2-7	TRBD1	few	TRBV11-2	CASSFTGQGSYEQYF	TGTGCCAGCAGCTTCACGGGACAGGGGTCCTACGAGCAGTACTTC
TRBJ2-7	TRBD2	-	TRBV4-1	CASSPGLAAVGDEQYF	TGCGCCAGCAGCCCCGGACTAGCGGCTGTCGGTGATGAGCAGTACTTC
TRBJ1-2	TRBD1	-	TRBV7-9	CASSWDRIYGYTF	TGTGCCAGCAGTTGGGACAGGATCTATGGCTACACCTTC
TRBJ2-3	TRBD2	few	TRBV29-1	CSVRRLAGWVTDTQYF	TGCAGCGTGAGGAGACTAGCGGGATGGGTCACAGATACGCAGTATTTT
TRBJ2-7	TRBD1	-	TRBV24-1	CATSDLEDRGDEQYF	TGTGCCACCAGTGATTTGGAGGACAGGGGCGACGAGCAGTACTTC
TRBJ2-5	-	few	TRBV9	CASSADRSPPETQYF	TGTGCCAGCAGCGCGGACAGAAGCCCACCGGAGACCCAGTACTTC
TRBJ2-3	TRBD2	few	TRBV28	CASNRLAGESDTQYF	TGTGCCAGCAATCGCCTAGCGGGAGAATCGGATACGCAGTATTTT
TRBJ1-5	-	-	TRBV6-2/TRBV6-3	CASSFLGGPWPQHF	TGTGCCAGCAGTTTCCTGGGCGGGCCATGGCCCCAGCATTTT
TRBJ2-4	TRBD2	-	TRBV6-1	CASSEDRGGAGNIQYF	TGTGCCAGCAGTGAAGACCGCGGGGGGGCAGGAAACATTCAGTACTTC
TRBJ2-3	-	-	TRBV6-5	CASSPVVSTDTQYF	TGTGCCAGCAGCCCCGTAGTCAGCACAGATACGCAGTATTTT
TRBJ1-1	-	-	TRBV5-1	CASSLGNGDTEAFF	TGCGCCAGCAGCTTGGGCAATGGAGACACTGAAGCTTTCTTT
TRBJ2-7	-	-	TRBV20-1	CSAQRPSGHSYEQYF	TGCAGTGCCCAAAGACCCAGCGGCCACTCCTACGAGCAGTACTTC
TRBJ1-5	-	-	TRBV28	CASRVGPNQPQHF	TGTGCCAGCAGAGTCGGCCCCAATCAGCCCCAGCATTTT
TRBJ2-5	TRBD1	-	TRBV6-2/TRBV6-3	CASSPSRDRDLHEQYF	TGTGCCAGTAGCCCTAGTCGGGACAGGGATCTCCACGAGCAGTACTTT
TRBJ2-4	-	-	TRBV2	CASRFDGGAKNIQYF	TGTGCCAGCAGGTTTGACGGGGGCGCCAAAAACATTCAGTACTTC
TRBJ2-7	-	few	TRBV7-9	CASSLGGLGYEQYF	TGTGCCAGCAGCTTAGGGGGTTTGGGCTACGAGCAGTACTTC
TRBJ2-3	-	-	TRBV24-1	CATQSGLTDTQYF	TGTGCCACCCAATCAGGACTCACAGATACGCAGTATTTT
TRBJ1-6	-	-	TRBV20-1	CSARPGGAGSPLHF	TGCAGTGCTAGACCCGGGGGCGCCGGTTCACCCCTCCACTTT
TRBJ2-1	TRBD2	-	TRBV7-2	CASSFLAGYNEQFF	TGTGCCAGCAGCTTCCTAGCGGGGTACAATGAGCAGTTCTTC